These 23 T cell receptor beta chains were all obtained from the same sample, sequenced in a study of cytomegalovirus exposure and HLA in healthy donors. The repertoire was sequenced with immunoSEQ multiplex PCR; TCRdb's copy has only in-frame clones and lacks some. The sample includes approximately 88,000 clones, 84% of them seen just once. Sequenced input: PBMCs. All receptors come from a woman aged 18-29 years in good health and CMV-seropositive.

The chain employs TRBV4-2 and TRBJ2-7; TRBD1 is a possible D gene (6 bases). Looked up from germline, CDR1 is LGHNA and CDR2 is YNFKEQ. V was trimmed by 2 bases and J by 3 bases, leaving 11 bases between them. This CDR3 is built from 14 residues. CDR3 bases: TGTGCCAGCAGCCAAAGGGGGTCGGACTACGAGCAGTACTTC. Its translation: CASSQRGSDYEQYF.

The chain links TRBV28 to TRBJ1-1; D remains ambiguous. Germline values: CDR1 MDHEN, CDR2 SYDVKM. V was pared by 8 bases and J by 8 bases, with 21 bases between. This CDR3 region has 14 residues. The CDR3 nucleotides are TGTGCCAGCGCACAGACAAATAGTTGGTTGGAAGCTTTCTTT. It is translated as CASAQTNSWLEAFF.

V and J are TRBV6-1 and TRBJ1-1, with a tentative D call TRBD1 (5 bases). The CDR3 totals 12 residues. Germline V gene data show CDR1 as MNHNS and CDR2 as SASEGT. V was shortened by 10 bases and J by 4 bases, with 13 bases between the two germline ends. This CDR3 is CATLGGFTEAFF. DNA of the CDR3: TGTGCCACCCTGGGGGGGTTCACTGAAGCTTTCTTT.

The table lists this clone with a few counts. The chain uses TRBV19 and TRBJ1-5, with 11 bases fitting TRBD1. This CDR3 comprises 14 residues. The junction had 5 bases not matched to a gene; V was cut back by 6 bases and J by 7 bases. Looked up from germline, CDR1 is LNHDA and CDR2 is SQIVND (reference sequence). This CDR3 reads CASSGTGGSQPQHF. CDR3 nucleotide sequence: TGTGCCAGTAGCGGGACAGGGGGGAGCCAGCCCCAGCATTTT.

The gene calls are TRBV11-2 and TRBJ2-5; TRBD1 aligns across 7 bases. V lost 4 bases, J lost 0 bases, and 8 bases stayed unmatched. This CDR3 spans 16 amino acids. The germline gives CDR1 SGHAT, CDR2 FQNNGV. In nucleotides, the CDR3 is TGTGCCAGCAGCTCGCAGGGGACAGCATACCAAGAGACCCAGTACTTC. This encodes CASSSQGTAYQETQYF.

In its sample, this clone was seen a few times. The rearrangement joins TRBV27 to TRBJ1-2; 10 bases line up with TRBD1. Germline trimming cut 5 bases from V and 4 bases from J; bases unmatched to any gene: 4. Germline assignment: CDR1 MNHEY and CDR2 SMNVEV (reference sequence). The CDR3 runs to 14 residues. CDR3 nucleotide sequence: TGTGCCAGCAGTGAGCGGGACAGGGGCTATGGCTACACCTTC. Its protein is CASSERDRGYGYTF.

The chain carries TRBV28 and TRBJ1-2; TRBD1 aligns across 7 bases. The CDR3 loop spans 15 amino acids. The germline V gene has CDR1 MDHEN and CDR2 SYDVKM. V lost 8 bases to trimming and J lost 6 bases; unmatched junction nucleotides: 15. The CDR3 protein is CASEPGAGTENGYTF. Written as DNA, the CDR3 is TGTGCCAGCGAACCAGGCGCCGGGACAGAGAATGGCTACACCTTC.

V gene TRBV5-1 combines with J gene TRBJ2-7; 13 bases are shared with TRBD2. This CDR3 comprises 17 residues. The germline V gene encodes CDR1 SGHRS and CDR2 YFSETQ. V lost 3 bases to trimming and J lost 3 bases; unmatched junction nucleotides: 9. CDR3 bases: TGCGCCAGCAGCTGGGGGACTAGCGGGAAATCGGACTACGAGCAGTACTTC. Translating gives CASSWGTSGKSDYEQYF. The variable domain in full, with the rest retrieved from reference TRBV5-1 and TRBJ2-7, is KAGVTQTPRYLIKTRGQQVTLSCSPISGHRSVSWYQQTPGQGLQFLFEYFSETQRNKGNFPGRFSGRQFSNSRSEMNVSTLELGDSALYLCASSWGTSGKSDYEQYFGPGTRLTVT.

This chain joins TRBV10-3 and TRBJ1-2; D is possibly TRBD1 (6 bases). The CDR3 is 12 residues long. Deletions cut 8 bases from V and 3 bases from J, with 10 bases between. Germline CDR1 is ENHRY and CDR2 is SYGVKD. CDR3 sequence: CAIDAGDYGYTF. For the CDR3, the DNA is TGTGCCATCGACGCAGGGGACTATGGCTACACCTTC.

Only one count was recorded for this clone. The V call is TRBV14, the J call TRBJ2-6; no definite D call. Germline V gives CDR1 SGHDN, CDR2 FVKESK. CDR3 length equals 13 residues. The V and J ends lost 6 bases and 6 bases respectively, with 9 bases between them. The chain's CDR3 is CASRLQSANVLTF. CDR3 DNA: TGTGCCAGCAGGTTGCAGTCGGCCAACGTCCTGACTTTC.

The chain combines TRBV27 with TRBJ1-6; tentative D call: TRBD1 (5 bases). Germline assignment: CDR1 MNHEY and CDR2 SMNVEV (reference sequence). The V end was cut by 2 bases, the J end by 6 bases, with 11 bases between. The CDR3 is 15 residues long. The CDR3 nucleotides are TGTGCCAGCAGTTTAAAACCAGGGTTTAATTCACCCCTCCACTTT. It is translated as CASSLKPGFNSPLHF.

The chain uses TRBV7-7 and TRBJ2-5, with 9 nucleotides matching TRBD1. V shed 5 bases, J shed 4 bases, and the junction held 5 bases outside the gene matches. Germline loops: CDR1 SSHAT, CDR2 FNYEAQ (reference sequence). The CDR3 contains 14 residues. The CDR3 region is CASSPGTGRETQYF. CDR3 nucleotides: TGTGCCAGCAGCCCCGGGACAGGGAGAGAGACCCAGTACTTC. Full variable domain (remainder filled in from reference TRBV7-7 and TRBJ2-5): GAGVSQSPRYKVTKRGQDVTLRCDPISSHATLYWYQQALGQGPEFLTYFNYEAQPDKSGLPSDRFSAERPEGSISTLTIQRTEQRDSAMYRCASSPGTGRETQYFGPGTRLLVL.

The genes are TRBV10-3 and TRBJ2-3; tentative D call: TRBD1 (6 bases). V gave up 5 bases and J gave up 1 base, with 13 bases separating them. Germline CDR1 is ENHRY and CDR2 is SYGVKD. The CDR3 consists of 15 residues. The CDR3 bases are TGTGCCATCAGTACACAGGGTTTGGGCACAGATACGCAGTATTTT. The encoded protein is CAISTQGLGTDTQYF.

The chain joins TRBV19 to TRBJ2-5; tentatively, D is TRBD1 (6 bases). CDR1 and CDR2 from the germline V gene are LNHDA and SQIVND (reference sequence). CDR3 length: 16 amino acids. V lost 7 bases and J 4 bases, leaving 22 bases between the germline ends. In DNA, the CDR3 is TGTGCCAGTACCCTATCTCCGGGACATCGAGGAGAGACCCAGTACTTC. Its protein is CASTLSPGHRGETQYF.

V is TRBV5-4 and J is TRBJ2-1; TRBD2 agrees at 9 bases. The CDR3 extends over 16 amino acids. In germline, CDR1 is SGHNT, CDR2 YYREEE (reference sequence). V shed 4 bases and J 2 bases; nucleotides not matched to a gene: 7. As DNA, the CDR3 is TGTGCCAGCAGCCCGGGCGGCGGGGGGGCCTACAATGAGCAGTTCTTC. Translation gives CASSPGGGGAYNEQFF. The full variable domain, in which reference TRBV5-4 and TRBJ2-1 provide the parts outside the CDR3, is ETGVTQSPTHLIKTRGQQVTLRCSSQSGHNTVSWYQQALGQGPQFIFQYYREEENGRGNFPPRFSGLQFPNYSSELNVNALELDDSALYLCASSPGGGGAYNEQFFGPGTRLTVL.

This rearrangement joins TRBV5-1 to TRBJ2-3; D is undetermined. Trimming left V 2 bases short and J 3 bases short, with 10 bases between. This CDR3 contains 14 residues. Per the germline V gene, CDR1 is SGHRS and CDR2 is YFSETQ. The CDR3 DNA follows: TGCGCCAGCAGCTTTTCGGTTTTGACAGATACGCAGTATTTT. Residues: CASSFSVLTDTQYF.

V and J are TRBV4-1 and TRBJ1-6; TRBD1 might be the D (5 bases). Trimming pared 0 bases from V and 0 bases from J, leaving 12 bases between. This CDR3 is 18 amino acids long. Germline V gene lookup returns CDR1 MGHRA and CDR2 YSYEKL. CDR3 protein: CASSQDSPGLSYNSPLHF. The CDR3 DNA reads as TGCGCCAGCAGCCAAGATAGTCCAGGGCTCTCCTATAATTCACCCCTCCACTTT.

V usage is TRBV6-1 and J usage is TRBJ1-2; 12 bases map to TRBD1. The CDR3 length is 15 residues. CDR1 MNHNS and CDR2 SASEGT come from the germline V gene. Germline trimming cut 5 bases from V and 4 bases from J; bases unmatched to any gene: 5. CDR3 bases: TGTGCCAGCAGTCTGGGACAGGGGGCTGTCTATGGCTACACCTTC. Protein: CASSLGQGAVYGYTF.

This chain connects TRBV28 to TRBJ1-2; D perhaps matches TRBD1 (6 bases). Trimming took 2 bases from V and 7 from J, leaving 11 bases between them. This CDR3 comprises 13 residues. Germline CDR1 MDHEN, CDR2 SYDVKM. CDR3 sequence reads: CASSLDRRLGYTF. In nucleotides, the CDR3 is TGTGCCAGCAGTTTAGACAGGCGGCTTGGCTACACCTTC.

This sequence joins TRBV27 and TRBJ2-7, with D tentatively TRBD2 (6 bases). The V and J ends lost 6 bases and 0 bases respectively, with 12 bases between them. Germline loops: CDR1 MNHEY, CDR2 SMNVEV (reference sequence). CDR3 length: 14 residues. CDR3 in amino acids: CASRSRGSSYEQYF. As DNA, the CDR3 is TGTGCCAGCAGATCCCGGGGGAGCTCCTACGAGCAGTACTTC.

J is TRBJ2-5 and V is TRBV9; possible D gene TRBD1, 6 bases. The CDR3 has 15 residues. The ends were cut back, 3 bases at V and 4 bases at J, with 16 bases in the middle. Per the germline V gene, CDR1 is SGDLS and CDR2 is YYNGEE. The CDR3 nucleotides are TGTGCCAGCAGCGCCCGGACAGAGTCGCGAGAGACCCAGTACTTC. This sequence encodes CASSARTESRETQYF.

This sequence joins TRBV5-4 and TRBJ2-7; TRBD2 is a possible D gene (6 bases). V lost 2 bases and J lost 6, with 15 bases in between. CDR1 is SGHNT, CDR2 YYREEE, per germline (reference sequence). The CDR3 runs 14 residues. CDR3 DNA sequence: TGTGCCAGCAGCTTCAGCGGCGGGGCGGCCGAGCAGTACTTC. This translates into CASSFSGGAAEQYF.

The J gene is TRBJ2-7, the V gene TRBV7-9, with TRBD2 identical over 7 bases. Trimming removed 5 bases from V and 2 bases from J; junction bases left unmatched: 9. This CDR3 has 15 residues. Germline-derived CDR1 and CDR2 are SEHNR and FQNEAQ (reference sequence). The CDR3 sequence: CASSRPGRGAYEQYF. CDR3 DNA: TGTGCCAGCAGCCGGCCGGGTCGGGGGGCCTACGAGCAGTACTTC.